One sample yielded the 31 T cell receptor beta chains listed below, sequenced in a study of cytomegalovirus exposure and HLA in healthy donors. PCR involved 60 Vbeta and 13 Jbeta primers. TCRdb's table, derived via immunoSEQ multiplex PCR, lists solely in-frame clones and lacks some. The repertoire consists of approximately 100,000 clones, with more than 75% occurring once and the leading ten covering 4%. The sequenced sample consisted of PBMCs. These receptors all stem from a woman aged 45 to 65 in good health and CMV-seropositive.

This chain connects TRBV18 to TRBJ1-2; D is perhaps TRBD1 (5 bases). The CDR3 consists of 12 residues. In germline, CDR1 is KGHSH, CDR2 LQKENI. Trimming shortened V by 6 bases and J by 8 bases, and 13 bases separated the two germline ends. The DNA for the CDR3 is TGTGCCAGCTCCCCGGTGGGGCACGGCTACACCTTC. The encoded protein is CASSPVGHGYTF.

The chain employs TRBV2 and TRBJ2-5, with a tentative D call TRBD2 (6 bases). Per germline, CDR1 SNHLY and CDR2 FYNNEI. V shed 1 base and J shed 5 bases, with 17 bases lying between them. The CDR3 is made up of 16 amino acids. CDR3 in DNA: TGTGCCAGCAGTGAAGGGAACGGGCGGGGAGTGGAGACCCAGTACTTC. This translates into CASSEGNGRGVETQYF.

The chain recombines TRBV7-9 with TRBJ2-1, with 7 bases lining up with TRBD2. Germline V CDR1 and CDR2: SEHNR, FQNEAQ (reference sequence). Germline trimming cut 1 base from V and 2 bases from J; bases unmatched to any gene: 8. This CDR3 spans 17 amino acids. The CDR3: CASSLVSVGGTYNEQFF. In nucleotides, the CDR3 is TGTGCCAGCAGCTTAGTAAGCGTGGGAGGGACCTACAATGAGCAGTTCTTC.

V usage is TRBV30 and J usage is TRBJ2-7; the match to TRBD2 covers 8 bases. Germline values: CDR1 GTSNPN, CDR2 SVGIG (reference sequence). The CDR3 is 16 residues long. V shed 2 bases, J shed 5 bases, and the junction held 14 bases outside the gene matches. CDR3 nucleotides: TGTGCCTGGAGTCAGGGCCAGCGGGAGTCGGGCGACGAGCAGTACTTC. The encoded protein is CAWSQGQRESGDEQYF.

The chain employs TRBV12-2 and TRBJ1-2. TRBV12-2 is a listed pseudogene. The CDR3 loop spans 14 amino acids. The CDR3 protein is CASRLELRNYGYTF. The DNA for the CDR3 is TGTGCAAGTCGCTTAGAATTACGGAACTATGGCTACACCTTC.

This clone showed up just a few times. Here the CDR3 DNA reads TGTGCCAGCAGCACGACAGGCTACAATCAGCCCCAGCATTTT. Protein: CASSTTGYNQPQHF. The rearrangement uses TRBV27 and TRBJ1-5; TRBD1 might be the D (6 bases). Germline CDR1 reads MNHEY; CDR2 reads SMNVEV (reference sequence). The CDR3 loop spans 14 amino acids. Trimming pared 6 bases from V and 3 bases from J, leaving 12 bases between.

The DNA for the CDR3 is TGTGCCAGCAGTTACTCGGGCTCTAGCATCCAAGAGACCCAGTACTTC. Its protein product is CASSYSGSSIQETQYF. J is TRBJ2-5 and V is TRBV6-6; D might be TRBD2 (5 bases). V gave up 0 bases and J gave up 1 base, with 12 bases separating them. The CDR3 loop spans 16 amino acids. Germline CDR1 and CDR2: MNHNY and SVGAGI (reference sequence).

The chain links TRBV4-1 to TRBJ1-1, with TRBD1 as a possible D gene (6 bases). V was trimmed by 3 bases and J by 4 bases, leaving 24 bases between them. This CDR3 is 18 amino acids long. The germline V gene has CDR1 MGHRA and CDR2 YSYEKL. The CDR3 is CASSQVRTAYTPGTEAFF. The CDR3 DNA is TGCGCCAGCAGCCAGGTCAGGACAGCCTATACCCCGGGCACTGAAGCTTTCTTT.

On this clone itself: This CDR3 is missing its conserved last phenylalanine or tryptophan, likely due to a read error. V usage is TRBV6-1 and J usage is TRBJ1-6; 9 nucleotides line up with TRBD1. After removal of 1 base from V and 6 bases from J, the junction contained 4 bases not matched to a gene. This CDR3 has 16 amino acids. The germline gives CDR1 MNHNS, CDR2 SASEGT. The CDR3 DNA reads TGTGCCAGCAGTGAAGATTACAGGGGGCCTAATTCACCCCTCCACTCT. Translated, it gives CASSEDYRGPNSPLHS.

The CDR3 loop reads CASSLSIGDGGYGYTF. CDR3 bases: TGTGCCAGCAGCTTGTCTATTGGGGACGGGGGTTATGGCTACACCTTC. J is TRBJ1-2 and V is TRBV5-6; TRBD1 is a possible D gene (5 bases). Per germline, CDR1 SGHDT and CDR2 YYEEEE. The V and J ends lost 1 base and 5 bases respectively, with 18 bases between them. This CDR3 is 16 amino acids long.

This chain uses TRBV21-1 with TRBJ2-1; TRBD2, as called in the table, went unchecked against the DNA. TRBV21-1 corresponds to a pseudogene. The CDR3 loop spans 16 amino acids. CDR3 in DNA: TGTGCCAGCAGCCCCTCGGGTCTAGCGGGGGGGCCTGAGCAGTTCTTC. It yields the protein CASSPSGLAGGPEQFF.

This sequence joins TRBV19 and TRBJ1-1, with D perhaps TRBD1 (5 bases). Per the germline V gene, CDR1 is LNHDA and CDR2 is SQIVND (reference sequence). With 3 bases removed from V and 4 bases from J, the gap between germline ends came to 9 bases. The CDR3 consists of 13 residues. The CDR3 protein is CASSIMGGTEAFF. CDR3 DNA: TGTGCCAGTAGTATTATGGGGGGCACTGAAGCTTTCTTT.

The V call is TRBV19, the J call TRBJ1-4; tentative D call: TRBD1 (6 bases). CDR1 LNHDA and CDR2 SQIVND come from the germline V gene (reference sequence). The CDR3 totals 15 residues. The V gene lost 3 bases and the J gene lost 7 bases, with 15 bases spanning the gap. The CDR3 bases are TGTGCCAGTAGTATTTATAGTCAGGGGTCTGAAAAACTGTTTTTT. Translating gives CASSIYSQGSEKLFF.

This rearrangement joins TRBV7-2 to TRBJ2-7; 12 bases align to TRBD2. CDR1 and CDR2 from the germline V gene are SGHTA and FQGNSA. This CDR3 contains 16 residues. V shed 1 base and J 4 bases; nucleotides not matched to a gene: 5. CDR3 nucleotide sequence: TGTGCCAGCAGCTTAGGGACTAGCGGGGCCCATTACGAGCAGTACTTC. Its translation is CASSLGTSGAHYEQYF.

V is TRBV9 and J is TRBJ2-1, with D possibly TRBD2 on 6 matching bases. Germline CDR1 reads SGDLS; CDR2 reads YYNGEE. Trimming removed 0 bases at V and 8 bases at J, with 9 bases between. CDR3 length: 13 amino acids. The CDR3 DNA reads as TGTGCCAGCAGCGTAGGACTAGTCTATGAGCAGTTCTTC. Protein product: CASSVGLVYEQFF.

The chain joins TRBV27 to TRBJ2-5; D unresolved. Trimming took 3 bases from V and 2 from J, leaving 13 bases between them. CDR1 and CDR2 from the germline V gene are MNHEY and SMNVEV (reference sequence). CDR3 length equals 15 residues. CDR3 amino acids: CASSLRQTFQETQYF. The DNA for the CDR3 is TGTGCCAGCAGTTTGCGGCAGACCTTTCAAGAGACCCAGTACTTC.

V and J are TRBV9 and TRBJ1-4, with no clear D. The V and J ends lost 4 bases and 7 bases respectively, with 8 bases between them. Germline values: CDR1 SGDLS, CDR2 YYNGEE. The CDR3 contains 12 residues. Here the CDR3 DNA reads TGTGCCAGCAGCTCCCCCCGTGAAAAACTGTTTTTT. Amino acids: CASSSPREKLFF. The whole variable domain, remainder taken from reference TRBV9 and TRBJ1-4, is DSGVTQTPKHLITATGQRVTLRCSPRSGDLSVYWYQQSLDQGLQFLIQYYNGEERAKGNILERFSAQQFPDLHSELNLSSLELGDSALYFCASSSPREKLFFGSGTQLSVL.

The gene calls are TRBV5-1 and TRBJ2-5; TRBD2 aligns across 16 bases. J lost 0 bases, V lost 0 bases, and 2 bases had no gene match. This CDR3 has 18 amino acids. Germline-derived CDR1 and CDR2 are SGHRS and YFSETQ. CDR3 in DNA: TGCGCCAGCAGCTTGGGAGGGACTAGCGGGGGGGACCAAGAGACCCAGTACTTC. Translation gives CASSLGGTSGGDQETQYF.

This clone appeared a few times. CDR3: CASSISRTGGQPQHF. The CDR3 DNA is TGTGCCAGTAGTATAAGCCGGACAGGAGGCCAGCCCCAGCATTTT. The chain has TRBV19 and TRBJ1-5; TRBD1 matches at 7 bases. The J segment lost 7 bases and the V segment lost 2 bases, leaving 8 bases of the junction unmatched. Germline CDR1 and CDR2: LNHDA and SQIVND (reference sequence). The CDR3 extends over 15 amino acids.

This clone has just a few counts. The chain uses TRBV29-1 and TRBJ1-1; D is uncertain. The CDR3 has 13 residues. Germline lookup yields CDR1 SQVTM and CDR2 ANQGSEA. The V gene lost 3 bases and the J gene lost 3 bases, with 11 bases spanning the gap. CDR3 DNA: TGCAGCGTTGAGCGGGTACGGGACACTGAAGCTTTCTTT. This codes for CSVERVRDTEAFF.

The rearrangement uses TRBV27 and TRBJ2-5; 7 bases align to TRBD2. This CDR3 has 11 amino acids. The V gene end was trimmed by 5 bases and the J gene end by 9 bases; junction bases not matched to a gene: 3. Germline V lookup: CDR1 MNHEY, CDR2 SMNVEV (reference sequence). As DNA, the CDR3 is TGTGCCAGCAGTACCAGCGGGGCCCAGTACTTC. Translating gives CASSTSGAQYF.

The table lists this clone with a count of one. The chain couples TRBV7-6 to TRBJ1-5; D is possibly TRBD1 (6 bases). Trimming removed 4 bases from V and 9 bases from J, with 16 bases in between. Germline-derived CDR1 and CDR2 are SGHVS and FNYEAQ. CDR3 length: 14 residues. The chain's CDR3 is CASSSRQDGGPQHF. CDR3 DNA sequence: TGTGCCAGCAGCTCCCGACAGGACGGAGGGCCCCAGCATTTT.

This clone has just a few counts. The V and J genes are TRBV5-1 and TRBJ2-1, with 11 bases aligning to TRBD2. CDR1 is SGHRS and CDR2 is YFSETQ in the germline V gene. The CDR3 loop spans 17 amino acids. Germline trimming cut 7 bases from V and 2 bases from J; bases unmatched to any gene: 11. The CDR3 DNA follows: TGCGCCAGCGGCCAGGGACTAGCGGTTACCACCTACAATGAGCAGTTCTTC. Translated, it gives CASGQGLAVTTYNEQFF.

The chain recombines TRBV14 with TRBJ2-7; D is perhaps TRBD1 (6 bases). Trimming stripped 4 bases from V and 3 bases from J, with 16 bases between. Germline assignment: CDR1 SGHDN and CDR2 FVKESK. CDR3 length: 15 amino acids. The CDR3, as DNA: TGTGCCAGCAGCCGCTTAGGGGGAAACCTCTACGAGCAGTACTTC. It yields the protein CASSRLGGNLYEQYF.

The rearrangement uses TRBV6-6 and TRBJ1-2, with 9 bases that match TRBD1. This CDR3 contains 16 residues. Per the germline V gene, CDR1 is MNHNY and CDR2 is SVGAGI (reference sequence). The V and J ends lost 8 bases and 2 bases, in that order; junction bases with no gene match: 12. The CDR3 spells CASGTGTGKTNYGYTF. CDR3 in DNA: TGTGCCAGCGGCACCGGGACAGGGAAGACCAACTATGGCTACACCTTC.

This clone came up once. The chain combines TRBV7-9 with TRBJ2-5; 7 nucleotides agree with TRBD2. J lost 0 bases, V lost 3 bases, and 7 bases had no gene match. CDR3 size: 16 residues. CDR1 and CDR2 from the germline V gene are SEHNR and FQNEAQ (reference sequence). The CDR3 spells CASSFSRRENQETQYF. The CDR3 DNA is TGTGCCAGCAGCTTTTCGAGGCGGGAGAACCAAGAGACCCAGTACTTC. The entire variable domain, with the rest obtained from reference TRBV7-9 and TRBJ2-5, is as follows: DTGVSQNPRHKITKRGQNVTFRCDPISEHNRLYWYRQTLGQGPEFLTYFQNEAQLEKSRLLSDRFSAERPKGSFSTLEIQRTEQGDSAMYLCASSFSRRENQETQYFGPGTRLLVL.

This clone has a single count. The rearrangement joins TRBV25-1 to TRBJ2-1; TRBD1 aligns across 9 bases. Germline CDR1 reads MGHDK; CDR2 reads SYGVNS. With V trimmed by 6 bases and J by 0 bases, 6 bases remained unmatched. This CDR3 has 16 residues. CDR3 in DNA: TGTGCCAGCAGGGTTGGACAGGGGAGCTCCTACAATGAGCAGTTCTTC. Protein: CASRVGQGSSYNEQFF.

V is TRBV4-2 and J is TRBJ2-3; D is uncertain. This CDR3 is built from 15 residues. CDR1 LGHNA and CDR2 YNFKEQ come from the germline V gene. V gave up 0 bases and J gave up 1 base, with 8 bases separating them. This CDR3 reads CASSQDYPGTDTQYF. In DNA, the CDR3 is TGTGCCAGCAGCCAAGATTACCCGGGCACAGATACGCAGTATTTT.

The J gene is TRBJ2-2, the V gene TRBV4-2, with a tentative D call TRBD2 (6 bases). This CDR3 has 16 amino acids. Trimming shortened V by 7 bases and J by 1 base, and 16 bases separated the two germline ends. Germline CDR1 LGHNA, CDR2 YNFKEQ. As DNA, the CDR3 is TGTGCCAGCACCCCAGGTTTGCGGGAGAACACCGGGGAGCTGTTTTTT. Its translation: CASTPGLRENTGELFF.

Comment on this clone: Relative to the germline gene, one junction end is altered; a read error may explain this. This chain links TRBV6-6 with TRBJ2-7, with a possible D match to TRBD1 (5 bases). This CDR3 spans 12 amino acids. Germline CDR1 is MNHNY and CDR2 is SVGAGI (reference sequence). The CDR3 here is CASSMSQGNTDF. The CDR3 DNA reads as TGTGCCAGCAGTATGTCCCAGGGAAACACAGACTTC.

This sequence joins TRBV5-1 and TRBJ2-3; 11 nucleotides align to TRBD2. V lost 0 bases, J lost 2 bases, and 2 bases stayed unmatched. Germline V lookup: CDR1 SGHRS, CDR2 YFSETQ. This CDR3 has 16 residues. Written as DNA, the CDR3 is TGCGCCAGCAGCTTGGCTAGCGGGAGGATCACAGATACGCAGTATTTT. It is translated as CASSLASGRITDTQYF.